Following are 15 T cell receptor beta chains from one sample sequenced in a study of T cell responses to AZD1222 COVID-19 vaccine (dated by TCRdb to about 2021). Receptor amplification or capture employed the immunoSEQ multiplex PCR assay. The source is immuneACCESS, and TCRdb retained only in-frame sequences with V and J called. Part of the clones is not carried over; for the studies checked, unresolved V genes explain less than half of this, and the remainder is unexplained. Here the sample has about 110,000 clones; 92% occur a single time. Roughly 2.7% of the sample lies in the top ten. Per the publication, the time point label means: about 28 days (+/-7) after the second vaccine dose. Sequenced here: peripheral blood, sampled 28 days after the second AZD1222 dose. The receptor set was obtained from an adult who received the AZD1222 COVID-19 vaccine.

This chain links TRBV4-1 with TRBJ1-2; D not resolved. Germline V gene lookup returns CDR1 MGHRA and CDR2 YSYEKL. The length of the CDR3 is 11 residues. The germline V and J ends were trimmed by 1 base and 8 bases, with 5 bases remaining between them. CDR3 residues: CASSQGGGYTF. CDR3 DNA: TGCGCCAGCAGCCAAGGAGGAGGCTACACCTTC.

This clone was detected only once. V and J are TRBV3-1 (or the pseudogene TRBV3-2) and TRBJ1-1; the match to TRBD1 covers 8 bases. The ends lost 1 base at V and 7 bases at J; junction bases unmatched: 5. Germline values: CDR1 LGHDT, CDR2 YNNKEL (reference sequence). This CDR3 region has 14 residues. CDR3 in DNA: TGTGCCAGCAGCCAAGGGGGGACAGGTTATGAAGCTTTCTTT. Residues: CASSQGGTGYEAFF.

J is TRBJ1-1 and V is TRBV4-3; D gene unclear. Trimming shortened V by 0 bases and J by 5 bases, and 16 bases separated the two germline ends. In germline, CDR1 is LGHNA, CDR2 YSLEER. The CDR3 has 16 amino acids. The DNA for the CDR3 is TGCGCCAGCAGCCAAGATGGGGTTTCTTCGGTAACTGAAGCTTTCTTT. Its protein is CASSQDGVSSVTEAFF.

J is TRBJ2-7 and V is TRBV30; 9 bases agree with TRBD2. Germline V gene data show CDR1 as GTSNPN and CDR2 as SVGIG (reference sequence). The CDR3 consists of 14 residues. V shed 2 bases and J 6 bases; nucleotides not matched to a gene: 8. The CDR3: CAWSSGLAGVEQYF. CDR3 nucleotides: TGTGCCTGGAGTTCGGGTTTAGCGGGGGTCGAGCAGTACTTC.

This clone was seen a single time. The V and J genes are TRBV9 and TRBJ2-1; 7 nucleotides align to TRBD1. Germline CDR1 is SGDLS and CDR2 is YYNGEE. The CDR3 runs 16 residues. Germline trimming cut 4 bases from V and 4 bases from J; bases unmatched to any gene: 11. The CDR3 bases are TGTGCCAGCAGCCTGGGGGTGGGACAGACGTACAATGAGCAGTTCTTC. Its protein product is CASSLGVGQTYNEQFF.

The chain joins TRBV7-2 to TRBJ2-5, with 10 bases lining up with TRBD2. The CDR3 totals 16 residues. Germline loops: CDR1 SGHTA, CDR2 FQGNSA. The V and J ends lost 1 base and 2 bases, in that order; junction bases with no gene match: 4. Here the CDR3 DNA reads TGTGCCAGCAGCTTAGGGACTAGCGGATATCAAGAGACCCAGTACTTC. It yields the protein CASSLGTSGYQETQYF.

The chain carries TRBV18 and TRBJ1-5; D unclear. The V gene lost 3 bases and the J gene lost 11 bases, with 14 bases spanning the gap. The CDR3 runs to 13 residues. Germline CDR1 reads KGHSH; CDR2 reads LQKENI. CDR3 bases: TGTGCCAGCTCACCGATCGACGGTACGGCCCAGCATTTT. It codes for CASSPIDGTAQHF.

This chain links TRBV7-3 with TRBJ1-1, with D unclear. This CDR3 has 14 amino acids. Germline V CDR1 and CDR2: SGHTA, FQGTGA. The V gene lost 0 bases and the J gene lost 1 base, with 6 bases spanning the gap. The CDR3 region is CASSLTGWNTEAFF. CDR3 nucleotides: TGTGCCAGCAGCTTAACGGGATGGAACACTGAAGCTTTCTTT. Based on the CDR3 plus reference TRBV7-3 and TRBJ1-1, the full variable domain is GAGVSQTPSNKVTEKGKYVELRCDPISGHTALYWYRQSLGQGPEFLIYFQGTGAADDSGLPNDRFFAVRPEGSVSTLKIQRTERGDSAVYLCASSLTGWNTEAFFGQGTRLTVV.

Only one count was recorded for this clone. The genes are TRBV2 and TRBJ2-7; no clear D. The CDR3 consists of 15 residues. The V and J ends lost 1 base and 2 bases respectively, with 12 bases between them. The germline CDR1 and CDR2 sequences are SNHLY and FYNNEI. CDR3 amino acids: CASSEGSGETYEQYF. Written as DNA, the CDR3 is TGTGCCAGCAGTGAAGGGTCTGGGGAAACCTACGAGCAGTACTTC.

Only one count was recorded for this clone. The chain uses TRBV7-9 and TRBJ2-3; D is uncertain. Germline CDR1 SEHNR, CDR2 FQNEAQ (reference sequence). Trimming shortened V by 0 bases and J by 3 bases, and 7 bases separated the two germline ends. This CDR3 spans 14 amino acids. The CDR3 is CASSLAISTDTQYF. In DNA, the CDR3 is TGTGCCAGCAGCTTAGCGATTAGTACAGATACGCAGTATTTT.

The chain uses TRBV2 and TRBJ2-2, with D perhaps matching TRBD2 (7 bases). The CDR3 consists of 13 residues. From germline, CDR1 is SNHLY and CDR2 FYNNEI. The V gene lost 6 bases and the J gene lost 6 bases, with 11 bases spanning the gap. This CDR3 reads CASRDGGPGELFF. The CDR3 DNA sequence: TGTGCCAGCAGGGACGGGGGGCCCGGGGAGCTGTTTTTT. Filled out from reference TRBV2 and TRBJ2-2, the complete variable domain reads EPEVTQTPSHQVTQMGQEVILRCVPISNHLYFYWYRQILGQKVEFLVSFYNNEISEKSEIFDDQFSVERPDGSNFTLKIRSTKLEDSAMYFCASRDGGPGELFFGEGSRLTVL.

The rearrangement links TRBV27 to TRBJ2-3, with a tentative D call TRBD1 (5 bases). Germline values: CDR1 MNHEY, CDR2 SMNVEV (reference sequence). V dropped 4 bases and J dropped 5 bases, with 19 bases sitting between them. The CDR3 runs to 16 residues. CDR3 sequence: CASSSPRVMGIDTQYF. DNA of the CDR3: TGTGCCAGCAGTTCCCCCAGGGTCATGGGTATAGATACGCAGTATTTT.

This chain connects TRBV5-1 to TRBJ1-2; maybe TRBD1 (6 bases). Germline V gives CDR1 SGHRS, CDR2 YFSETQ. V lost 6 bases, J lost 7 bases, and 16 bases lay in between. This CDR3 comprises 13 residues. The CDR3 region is CASNQQGNGGYTF. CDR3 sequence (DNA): TGCGCCAGCAACCAACAGGGAAATGGTGGCTACACCTTC.

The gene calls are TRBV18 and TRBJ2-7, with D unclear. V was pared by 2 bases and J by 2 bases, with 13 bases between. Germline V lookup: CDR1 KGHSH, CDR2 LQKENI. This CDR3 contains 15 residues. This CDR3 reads CASSPIMALPYEQYF. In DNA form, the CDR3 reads TGTGCCAGCTCACCAATAATGGCCCTACCCTACGAGCAGTACTTC.

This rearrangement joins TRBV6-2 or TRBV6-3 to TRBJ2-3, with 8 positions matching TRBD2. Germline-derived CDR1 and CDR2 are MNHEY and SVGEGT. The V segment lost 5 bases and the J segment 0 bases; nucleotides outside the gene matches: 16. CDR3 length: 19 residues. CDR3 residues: CASSAARRGGFPSTDTQYF. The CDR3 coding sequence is TGTGCCAGCAGTGCCGCTCGACGGGGGGGTTTCCCTAGCACAGATACGCAGTATTTT.